Shown below are 32 T cell receptor beta chains from a single sample sequenced in a study of cytotoxic CD8 clonotypes in ibrutinib-treated CLL. Sequenced by immunoSEQ multiplex PCR; TCRdb stores in-frame clones only, minus some. The profile covers about 300,000 clones, with about 72% appearing a single time and about 5.3% taken by the ten largest. The sequences come from PBMCs, collected at disease progression, from a patient treated with ibrutinib. All receptors come from a human donor with chronic lymphocytic leukemia.

V and J are TRBV7-6 and TRBJ2-7; 9 positions match TRBD1. The CDR3 covers 15 residues. Germline V gene lookup returns CDR1 SGHVS and CDR2 FNYEAQ. V lost 5 bases and J lost 3; bases outside the gene matches: 8. CDR3 in amino acids: CASSLRRDRVYEQYF. The CDR3 DNA follows: TGTGCCAGCAGCCTCCGGAGGGACAGGGTCTACGAGCAGTACTTC.

The chain has TRBV15 and TRBJ1-6, with D perhaps TRBD1 (5 bases). Germline loops: CDR1 LNHNV, CDR2 YYDKDF (reference sequence). This CDR3 is 14 amino acids long. The germline V and J ends were trimmed by 5 bases and 10 bases, with 15 bases remaining between them. DNA of the CDR3: TGTGCCACCAGCTCTCGACAGCTCGGGTCACCCCTCCACTTT. As protein: CATSSRQLGSPLHF. The full variable domain, with the rest looked up from reference TRBV15 and TRBJ1-6, is DAMVIQNPRYQVTQFGKPVTLSCSQTLNHNVMYWYQQKSSQAPKLLFHYYDKDFNNEADTPDNFQSRRPNTSFCFLDIRSPGLGDTAMYLCATSSRQLGSPLHFGNGTRLTVT.

This clone appeared many times. Other DNA sequences of this sample code for an identical CDR3. CDR3 bases: TGTGCCAGCAGCTTGGCCGGTTTCTACGAGCAGTACTTC. Its protein product is CASSLAGFYEQYF. V usage is TRBV5-6 and J usage is TRBJ2-7; D not certain. The V and J ends lost 0 bases and 3 bases respectively, with 7 bases between them. Germline assignment: CDR1 SGHDT and CDR2 YYEEEE. The CDR3 consists of 13 residues. The complete variable domain, with remaining parts taken from reference TRBV5-6 and TRBJ2-7, reads DAGVTQSPTHLIKTRGQQVTLRCSPKSGHDTVSWYQQALGQGPQFIFQYYEEEERQRGNFPDRFSGHQFPNYSSELNVNALLLGDSALYLCASSLAGFYEQYFGPGTRLTVT.

The rearrangement joins TRBV2 to TRBJ2-1, with TRBD1 matching over 9 bases. The CDR3 extends over 14 amino acids. Trimming at V came to 3 bases and at J to 5 bases, leaving 2 bases not matched to a gene. CDR1 and CDR2 from the germline V gene are SNHLY and FYNNEI. The CDR3 reads CASSERTGDNEQFF. CDR3 DNA: TGTGCCAGCAGTGAGAGGACAGGGGACAATGAGCAGTTCTTC.

The chain has TRBV7-8 and TRBJ2-3, with D perhaps assigned TRBD1 or TRBD2 (5 bases each). Germline V gene lookup returns CDR1 SGHVS and CDR2 FQNEAQ. Trimming removed 5 bases from V and 2 bases from J, with 17 bases in between. This CDR3 is built from 16 residues. CDR3 protein: CASSNLVTGHTDTQYF. The CDR3 region has the DNA TGTGCCAGCAGCAACCTAGTAACGGGGCACACAGATACGCAGTATTTT.

Regarding this clone: Just one base apart from a much larger clone, this may be a read error. The rearrangement joins TRBV5-1 to TRBJ2-7, with D perhaps TRBD1 (6 bases). The V end was cut by 0 bases, the J end by 3 bases, with 7 bases between. CDR1 is SGHRS, CDR2 YFSETQ, per germline. The CDR3 runs 13 residues. CDR3 in amino acids: CASSLGQDYEQYF. For the CDR3, the DNA is TGCGCCAGCAGCTTGGGACAGGACTACGAGCAGTACTTC.

The gene calls are TRBV18 and TRBJ2-7; no reliable D call. There are 15 residues in the CDR3. The V gene's germline CDR1 is KGHSH and CDR2 LQKENI. V lost 4 bases, J lost 2 bases, and 15 bases lay in between. CDR3 protein: CASSRDTHAAYEQYF. The DNA for the CDR3 is TGTGCCAGCTCACGCGACACGCACGCGGCCTACGAGCAGTACTTC.

CDR3 in amino acids: CASSLRGFGEKLFF. For the CDR3, the DNA is TGTGCCAGCAGCCTCAGGGGATTTGGTGAAAAACTGTTTTTT. The rearrangement links TRBV13 to TRBJ1-4; maybe TRBD1 (6 bases). The CDR3 contains 14 residues. The V end was cut by 5 bases, the J end by 7 bases, with 14 bases between. Germline CDR1 PRHDT, CDR2 FYEKMQ (reference sequence).

CDR3 in amino acids: CASSQAGTSLDEAFF. The CDR3 nucleotides read TGCGCCAGCAGCCAAGCCGGGACAAGTCTCGATGAAGCTTTCTTT. V is TRBV4-1 and J is TRBJ1-1; a possible D gene is TRBD1 (6 bases). This CDR3 is built from 15 residues. V lost 1 base and J 7 bases, leaving 16 bases between the germline ends. From germline, CDR1 is MGHRA and CDR2 YSYEKL.

Only one count was recorded for this clone. The chain carries TRBV25-1 and TRBJ2-7, with 9 nucleotides matching TRBD1. Germline V lookup: CDR1 MGHDK, CDR2 SYGVNS. The CDR3 consists of 13 residues. J gave up 6 bases and V 8 bases, and 8 bases lay outside the gene matches. The CDR3 DNA sequence: TGTGCCAGCCGATGGACAGGGGAGCGCGAGCAGTACTTC. Its protein is CASRWTGEREQYF.

The gene calls are TRBV4-3 and TRBJ2-7; D uncertain. Between the trimmed V and J ends, which lost 2 bases and 4 bases, there was a span of 12 bases. Germline values: CDR1 LGHNA, CDR2 YSLEER. This CDR3 contains 14 residues. The CDR3 DNA sequence: TGCGCCAGCAGCCAAACGGCAGGCGCGTACGAGCAGTACTTC. This encodes CASSQTAGAYEQYF.

This chain connects TRBV5-1 to TRBJ1-1; the D is unclear. The V gene lost 4 bases and the J gene lost 4 bases, with 14 bases spanning the gap. The V gene's germline CDR1 is SGHRS and CDR2 YFSETQ. CDR3 length equals 14 residues. CDR3 nucleotides: TGCGCCAGCAGCCCCTACCTGGGAGGCACTGAAGCTTTCTTT. Protein product: CASSPYLGGTEAFF.

This chain joins TRBV9 and TRBJ2-3, with TRBD1 matching over 8 bases. The V and J ends lost 5 bases and 1 base, in that order; junction bases with no gene match: 9. This CDR3 comprises 16 residues. In germline, CDR1 is SGDLS, CDR2 YYNGEE. Here the CDR3 reads CASSPGPGQGTDTQYF. The CDR3 region has the DNA TGTGCCAGCAGTCCGGGCCCGGGACAGGGCACAGATACGCAGTATTTT.

The sample holds a few counts of this clone. The chain combines TRBV18 with TRBJ2-3; no clear D gene. The ends were cut back, 4 bases at V and 0 bases at J, with 5 bases in the middle. CDR3 size: 13 residues. CDR1 KGHSH and CDR2 LQKENI come from the germline V gene. DNA of the CDR3: TGTGCCAGCTCACTCAGGAGCACAGATACGCAGTATTTT. This codes for CASSLRSTDTQYF.

The chain carries TRBV10-3 and TRBJ2-4, with unresolved D. With 6 bases removed from V and 0 bases from J, the gap between germline ends came to 6 bases. This CDR3 is 13 amino acids long. Germline V gene lookup returns CDR1 ENHRY and CDR2 SYGVKD. In DNA form, the CDR3 reads TGTGCCATCAGGGGCGAAGCCAAAAACATTCAGTACTTC. This sequence encodes CAIRGEAKNIQYF.

V and J are TRBV2 and TRBJ2-7; a possible D gene is TRBD1 (6 bases). The CDR3 extends over 14 amino acids. The V end was cut by 5 bases, the J end by 3 bases, with 14 bases between. Germline CDR1 is SNHLY and CDR2 is FYNNEI. The CDR3, as DNA: TGTGCCAGCAGTCCCCGGACAGTTAGCTACGAGCAGTACTTC. As protein: CASSPRTVSYEQYF.

The chain has TRBV11-2 and TRBJ2-1; 14 bases line up with TRBD2. Looked up from germline, CDR1 is SGHAT and CDR2 is FQNNGV. V dropped 2 bases and J dropped 4; count of bases not matched to a gene: 7. This CDR3 region has 18 residues. The CDR3 DNA is TGTGCCAGCAGCTTAAGGCGACTAGCGGGAGGGAAGTACAATGAGCAGTTCTTC. The encoded protein is CASSLRRLAGGKYNEQFF.

This chain uses TRBV5-1 with TRBJ2-1, with 7 bases aligning to TRBD1. Germline V gene data show CDR1 as SGHRS and CDR2 as YFSETQ. CDR3 length: 12 amino acids. The trim removed 3 bases at V and 6 bases at J, leaving 0 bases unmatched. CDR3 sequence: CASSYRGNEQFF. The CDR3 bases are TGCGCCAGCAGCTACAGGGGCAATGAGCAGTTCTTC.

V is TRBV6-1 and J is TRBJ2-3; D remains unclear. CDR1 is MNHNS and CDR2 is SASEGT in the germline V gene. The CDR3 covers 15 residues. The ends were cut back, 6 bases at V and 7 bases at J, with 20 bases in the middle. The CDR3 DNA reads as TGTGCCAGCAGGTCCAGGCATGGGGTGGATTATACGCAGTATTTT. It translates to CASRSRHGVDYTQYF.

The chain joins TRBV9 to TRBJ1-1; tentative D call: TRBD1 (5 bases). CDR3 size: 13 residues. Germline-derived CDR1 and CDR2 are SGDLS and YYNGEE. The V end was cut by 6 bases, the J end by 6 bases, with 15 bases between. The CDR3 spells CASNPPQGPEAFF. The DNA of the CDR3 is TGTGCCAGCAACCCACCCCAGGGCCCTGAAGCTTTCTTT.

The chain carries TRBV6-5 and TRBJ1-1; D is uncertain. The CDR3 totals 13 residues. Germline V gene data show CDR1 as MNHEY and CDR2 as SVGAGI. The V end was cut by 2 bases, the J end by 5 bases, with 9 bases between. CDR3 sequence reads: CASSYRWDTEAFF. The CDR3 DNA reads as TGTGCCAGCAGTTACCGCTGGGATACTGAAGCTTTCTTT.

The chain links TRBV2 to TRBJ1-2, with a weak D call TRBD1 (5 bases). Trimming cost V 1 base and J 6 bases, with 6 bases left between them. The CDR3 has 12 amino acids. CDR1 is SNHLY, CDR2 FYNNEI, per germline. The CDR3 here is CASSEGGDGYTF. Written as DNA, the CDR3 is TGTGCCAGCAGTGAAGGGGGCGATGGCTACACCTTC.

This clone was seen once. This chain uses TRBV28 with TRBJ1-2; 8 bases agree with TRBD1. This CDR3 has 13 residues. Germline lookup yields CDR1 MDHEN and CDR2 SYDVKM. After removal of 6 bases from V and 8 bases from J, the junction contained 8 bases not matched to a gene. This CDR3 is CASSPRRGLGYTF. For the CDR3, the DNA is TGTGCCAGCAGCCCACGCAGGGGGCTCGGCTACACCTTC.

On this clone itself: Other DNA sequences from this sample encode an identical CDR3 as well. The rearrangement links TRBV18 to TRBJ2-7; D is unclear. CDR3 length: 13 residues. The germline gives CDR1 KGHSH, CDR2 LQKENI. V was shortened by 3 bases and J by 2 bases, with 8 bases between the two germline ends. DNA of the CDR3: TGTGCCAGCTCACCCCCCAGCGCCTACGAGCAGTACTTC. Amino acid sequence: CASSPPSAYEQYF.

This clone has more than one count but fewer than ten. The chain joins TRBV5-1 to TRBJ1-4; D remains unclear. Germline CDR1 and CDR2: SGHRS and YFSETQ. Trimming shortened V by 0 bases and J by 2 bases, and 8 bases separated the two germline ends. The CDR3 runs 15 residues. CDR3 nucleotides: TGCGCCAGCAGCTTGGACGGGGTGACTAATGAAAAACTGTTTTTT. Its protein product is CASSLDGVTNEKLFF.

This clone was detected a few times. The rearrangement joins TRBV5-1 to TRBJ2-2; D is ambiguous. This CDR3 contains 14 residues. From germline, CDR1 is SGHRS and CDR2 YFSETQ. With 0 bases removed from V and 5 bases from J, the gap between germline ends came to 8 bases. CDR3 protein: CASSLVERTGELFF. As DNA, the CDR3 is TGCGCCAGCAGCTTGGTCGAGCGAACCGGGGAGCTGTTTTTT. Full variable domain (rest looked up from reference TRBV5-1 and TRBJ2-2): KAGVTQTPRYLIKTRGQQVTLSCSPISGHRSVSWYQQTPGQGLQFLFEYFSETQRNKGNFPGRFSGRQFSNSRSEMNVSTLELGDSALYLCASSLVERTGELFFGEGSRLTVL.

The chain couples TRBV10-3 to TRBJ1-1; no clear D gene. Per the germline V gene, CDR1 is ENHRY and CDR2 is SYGVKD. The CDR3 spans 12 residues. V lost 3 bases to trimming and J lost 11 bases, with 13 bases between them. The DNA of the CDR3 is TGTGCCATCAGTGATGAGGCCACGAGGGCTTTCTTT. It is translated as CAISDEATRAFF.

J is TRBJ2-2 and V is TRBV14, with D tentatively TRBD2 (5 bases). Trimming cost V 4 bases and J 4 bases, with 7 bases left between them. The CDR3 is made up of 13 amino acids. Germline V gene sequence: CDR1 SGHDN, CDR2 FVKESK. The CDR3 spells CASSPGFTGELFF. The CDR3 DNA is TGTGCCAGCAGCCCGGGGTTCACCGGGGAGCTGTTTTTT.

The gene calls are TRBV10-3 and TRBJ2-7, with 11 bases identical to TRBD2. Germline CDR1 and CDR2: ENHRY and SYGVKD. This CDR3 is built from 16 residues. V dropped 2 bases and J dropped 2; count of bases not matched to a gene: 5. As DNA, the CDR3 is TGTGCCATCAGTGAGGGACTAGCGGGTCCCCCCTACGAGCAGTACTTC. This sequence encodes CAISEGLAGPPYEQYF.

The chain couples TRBV6-1 to TRBJ1-2; no firm D call. V gave up 2 bases and J gave up 8 bases, with 15 bases separating them. The CDR3 length is 14 residues. The germline gives CDR1 MNHNS, CDR2 SASEGT. The CDR3 coding sequence is TGTGCCAGCAGTGAAATGGGGTCATTGCGCGGCTACACCTTC. Its translation: CASSEMGSLRGYTF.

The rearrangement uses TRBV5-6 and TRBJ2-1, with 11 bases fitting TRBD2. Germline V CDR1 and CDR2: SGHDT, YYEEEE. J lost 4 bases, V lost 4 bases, and 13 bases had no gene match. This CDR3 comprises 18 residues. CDR3 coding DNA: TGTGCCAGCAGCCAGATCGGGCGAACTAGCGGGGGATACAATGAGCAGTTCTTC. As protein: CASSQIGRTSGGYNEQFF.

The chain combines TRBV5-4 with TRBJ1-3; D unclear. CDR3 size: 14 residues. Germline V gene data show CDR1 as SGHNT and CDR2 as YYREEE (reference sequence). V dropped 4 bases and J dropped 3 bases, with 11 bases sitting between them. DNA for the CDR3: TGTGCCAGCAGCAACCGTTGGGGTGGAAACACCATATATTTT. Residues: CASSNRWGGNTIYF. The entire variable domain, with the rest obtained from reference TRBV5-4 and TRBJ1-3, is as follows: ETGVTQSPTHLIKTRGQQVTLRCSSQSGHNTVSWYQQALGQGPQFIFQYYREEENGRGNFPPRFSGLQFPNYSSELNVNALELDDSALYLCASSNRWGGNTIYFGEGSWLTVV.